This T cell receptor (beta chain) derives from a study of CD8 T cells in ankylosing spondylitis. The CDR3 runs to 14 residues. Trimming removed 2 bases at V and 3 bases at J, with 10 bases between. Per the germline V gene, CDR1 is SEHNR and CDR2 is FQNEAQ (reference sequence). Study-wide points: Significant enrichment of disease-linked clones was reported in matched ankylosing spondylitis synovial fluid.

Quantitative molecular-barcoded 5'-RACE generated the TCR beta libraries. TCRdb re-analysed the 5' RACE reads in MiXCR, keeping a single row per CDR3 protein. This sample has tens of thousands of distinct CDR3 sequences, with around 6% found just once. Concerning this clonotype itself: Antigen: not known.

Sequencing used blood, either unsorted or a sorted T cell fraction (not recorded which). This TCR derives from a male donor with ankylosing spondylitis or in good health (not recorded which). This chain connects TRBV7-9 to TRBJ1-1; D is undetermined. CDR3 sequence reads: CASSLTSGDTEAFF. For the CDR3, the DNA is TGTGCCAGCAGCTTAACTAGCGGGGACACTGAAGCTTTCTTT.